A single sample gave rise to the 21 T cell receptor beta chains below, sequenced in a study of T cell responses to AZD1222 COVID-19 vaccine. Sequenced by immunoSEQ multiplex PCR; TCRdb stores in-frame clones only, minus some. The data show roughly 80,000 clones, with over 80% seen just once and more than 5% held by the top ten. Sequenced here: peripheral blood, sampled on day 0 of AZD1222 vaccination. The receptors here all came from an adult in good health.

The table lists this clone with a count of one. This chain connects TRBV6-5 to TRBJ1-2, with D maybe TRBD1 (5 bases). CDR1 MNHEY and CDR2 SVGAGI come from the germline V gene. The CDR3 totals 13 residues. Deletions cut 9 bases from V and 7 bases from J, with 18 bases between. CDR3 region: CASAIGAVTGYTF. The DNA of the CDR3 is TGTGCCAGTGCGATAGGGGCAGTCACTGGCTACACCTTC.

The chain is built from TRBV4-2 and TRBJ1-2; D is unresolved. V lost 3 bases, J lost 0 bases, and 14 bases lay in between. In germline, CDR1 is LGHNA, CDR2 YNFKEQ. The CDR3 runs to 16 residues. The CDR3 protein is CASSHPLPGANYGYTF. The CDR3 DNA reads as TGTGCCAGCAGCCACCCCCTCCCCGGAGCTAACTATGGCTACACCTTC.

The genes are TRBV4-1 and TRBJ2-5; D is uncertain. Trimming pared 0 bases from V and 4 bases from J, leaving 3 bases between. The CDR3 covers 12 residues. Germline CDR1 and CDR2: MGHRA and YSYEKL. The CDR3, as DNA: TGCGCCAGCAGCCAAGATCTAGAGACCCAGTACTTC. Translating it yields CASSQDLETQYF.

This CDR3 reads CASRGTPDSGNTIYF. Written as DNA, the CDR3 is TGTGCCAGCAGGGGGACCCCGGACTCTGGAAACACCATATATTTT. The J gene is TRBJ1-3, the V gene TRBV7-2; tentative D call: TRBD1 (5 bases). CDR1 is SGHTA, CDR2 FQGNSA, per germline. Trimming removed 6 bases at V and 0 bases at J, with 12 bases between. This CDR3 has 15 residues.

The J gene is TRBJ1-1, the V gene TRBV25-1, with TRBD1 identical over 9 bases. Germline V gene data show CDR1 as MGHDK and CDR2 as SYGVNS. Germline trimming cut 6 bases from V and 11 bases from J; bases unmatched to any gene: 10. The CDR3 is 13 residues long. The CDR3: CASRSDRGKGAFF. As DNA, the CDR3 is TGTGCCAGCAGGTCAGACAGGGGGAAAGGGGCTTTCTTT.

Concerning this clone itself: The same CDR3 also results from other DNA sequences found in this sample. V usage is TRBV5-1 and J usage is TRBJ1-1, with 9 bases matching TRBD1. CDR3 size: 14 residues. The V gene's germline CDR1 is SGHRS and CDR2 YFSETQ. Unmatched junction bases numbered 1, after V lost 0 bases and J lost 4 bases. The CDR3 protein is CASSLGQGGTEAFF. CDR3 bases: TGCGCCAGCAGCTTGGGACAGGGGGGCACTGAAGCTTTCTTT.

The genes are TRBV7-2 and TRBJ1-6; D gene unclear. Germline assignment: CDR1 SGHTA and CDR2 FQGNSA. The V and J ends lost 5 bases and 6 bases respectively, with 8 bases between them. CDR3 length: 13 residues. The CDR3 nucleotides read TGTGCCAGCAGCCGATTCCTTAATTCACCCCTCCACTTT. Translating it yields CASSRFLNSPLHF. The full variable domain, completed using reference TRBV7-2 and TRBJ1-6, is GAGVSQSPSNKVTEKGKDVELRCDPISGHTALYWYRQSLGQGLEFLIYFQGNSAPDKSGLPSDRFSAERTGGSVSTLTIQRTQQEDSAVYLCASSRFLNSPLHFGNGTRLTVT.

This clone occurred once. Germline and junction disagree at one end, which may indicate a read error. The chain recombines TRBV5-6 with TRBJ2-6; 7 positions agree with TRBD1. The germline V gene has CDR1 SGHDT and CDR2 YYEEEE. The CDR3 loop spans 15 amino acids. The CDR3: CASRPGQSGANVLIF. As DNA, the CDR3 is TGTGCCAGCAGGCCGGGACAGTCTGGGGCCAACGTCCTGATTTTC.

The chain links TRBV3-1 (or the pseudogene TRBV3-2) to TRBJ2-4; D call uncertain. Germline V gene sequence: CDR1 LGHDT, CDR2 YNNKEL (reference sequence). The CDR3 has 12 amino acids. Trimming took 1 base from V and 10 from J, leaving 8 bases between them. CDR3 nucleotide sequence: TGTGCCAGCAGCCAAGGGTACGGGATTCAGTACTTC. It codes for CASSQGYGIQYF.

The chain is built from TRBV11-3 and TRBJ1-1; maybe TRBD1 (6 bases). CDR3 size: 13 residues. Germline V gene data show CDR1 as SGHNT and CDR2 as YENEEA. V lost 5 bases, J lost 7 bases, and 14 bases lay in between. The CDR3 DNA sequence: TGTGCCAGCAGCGAAGGGGGTCGGATTGAAGCTTTCTTT. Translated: CASSEGGRIEAFF.

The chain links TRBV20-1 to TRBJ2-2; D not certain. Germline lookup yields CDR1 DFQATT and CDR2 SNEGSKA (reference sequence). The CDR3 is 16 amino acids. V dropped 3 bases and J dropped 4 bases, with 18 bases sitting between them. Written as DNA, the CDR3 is TGCAGTGCTAGTCCGCGTCGAGGAGAGTCCACCGGGGAGCTGTTTTTT. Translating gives CSASPRRGESTGELFF.

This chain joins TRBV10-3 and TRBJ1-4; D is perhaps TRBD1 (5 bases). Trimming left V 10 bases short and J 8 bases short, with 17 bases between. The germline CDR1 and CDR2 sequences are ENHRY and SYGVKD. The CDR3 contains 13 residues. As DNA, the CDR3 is TGTGCCACCACGGCAGGGCTCCGCGAAAAACTGTTTTTT. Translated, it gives CATTAGLREKLFF.

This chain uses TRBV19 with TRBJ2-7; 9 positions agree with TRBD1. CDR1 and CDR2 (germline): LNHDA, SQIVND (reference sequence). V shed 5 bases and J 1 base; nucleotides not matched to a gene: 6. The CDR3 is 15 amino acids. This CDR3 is CASSFGTGNSYEQYF. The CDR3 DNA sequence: TGTGCCAGTAGTTTTGGGACAGGGAATTCCTACGAGCAGTACTTC. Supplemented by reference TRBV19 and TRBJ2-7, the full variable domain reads DGGITQSPKYLFRKEGQNVTLSCEQNLNHDAMYWYRQDPGQGLRLIYYSQIVNDFQKGDIAEGYSVSREKKESFPLTVTSAQKNPTAFYLCASSFGTGNSYEQYFGPGTRLTVT.

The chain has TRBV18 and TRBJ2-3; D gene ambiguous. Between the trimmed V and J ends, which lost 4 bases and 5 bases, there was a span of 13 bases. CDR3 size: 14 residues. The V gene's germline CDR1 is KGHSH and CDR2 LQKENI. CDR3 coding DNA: TGTGCCAGCTCACGTTCAGGTTTTAGAGATACGCAGTATTTT. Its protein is CASSRSGFRDTQYF.

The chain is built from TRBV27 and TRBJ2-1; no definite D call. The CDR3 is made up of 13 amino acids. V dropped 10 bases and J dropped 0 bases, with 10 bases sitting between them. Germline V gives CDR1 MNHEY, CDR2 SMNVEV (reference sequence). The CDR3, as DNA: TGTGCCACCCAACCAAGCTCCTACAATGAGCAGTTCTTC. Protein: CATQPSSYNEQFF.

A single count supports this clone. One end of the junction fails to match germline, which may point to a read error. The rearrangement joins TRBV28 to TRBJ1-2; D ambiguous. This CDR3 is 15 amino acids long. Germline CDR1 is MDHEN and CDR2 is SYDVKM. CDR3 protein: CASRPSGSLRMSPHF. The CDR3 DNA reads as TGTGCCAGCAGACCATCCGGGTCACTCCGCATGTCGCCTCACTTC.

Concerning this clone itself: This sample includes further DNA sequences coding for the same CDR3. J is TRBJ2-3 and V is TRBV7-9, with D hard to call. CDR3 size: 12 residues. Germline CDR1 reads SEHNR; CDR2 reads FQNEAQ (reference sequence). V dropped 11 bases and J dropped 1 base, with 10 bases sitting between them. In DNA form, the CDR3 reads TGTGCCTCTAGGGCCGGCACAGATACGCAGTATTTT. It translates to CASRAGTDTQYF.

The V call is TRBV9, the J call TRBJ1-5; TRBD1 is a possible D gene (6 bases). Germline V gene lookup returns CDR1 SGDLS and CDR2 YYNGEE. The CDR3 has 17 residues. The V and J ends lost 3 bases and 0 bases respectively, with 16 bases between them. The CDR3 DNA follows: TGTGCCAGCAGCGCCGGGGGGCCATTAGGTAGCAATCAGCCCCAGCATTTT. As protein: CASSAGGPLGSNQPQHF.

CDR3 loop: CASRRDNMNTEAFF. CDR3 DNA sequence: TGTGCCAGCCGCCGGGACAACATGAACACTGAAGCTTTCTTT. The chain couples TRBV7-8 to TRBJ1-1; perhaps TRBD1 as D (6 bases). With 8 bases removed from V and 0 bases from J, the gap between germline ends came to 13 bases. CDR1 is SGHVS, CDR2 FQNEAQ, per germline. The CDR3 spans 14 residues.

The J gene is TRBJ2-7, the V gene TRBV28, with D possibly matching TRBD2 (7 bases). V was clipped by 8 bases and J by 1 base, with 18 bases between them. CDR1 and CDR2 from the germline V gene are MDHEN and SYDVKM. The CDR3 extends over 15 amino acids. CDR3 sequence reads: CASEPSRGGSYEQYF. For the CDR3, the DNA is TGTGCCAGCGAGCCTTCTAGGGGGGGGTCCTACGAGCAGTACTTC.

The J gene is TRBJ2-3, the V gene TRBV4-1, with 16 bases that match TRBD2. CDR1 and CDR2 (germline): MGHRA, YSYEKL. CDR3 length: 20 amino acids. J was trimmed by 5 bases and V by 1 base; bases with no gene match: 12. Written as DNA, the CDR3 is TGCGCCAGCAGCCAAGCTAGCTCGGGACTAGCGGGGGGGCGGGGAGATACGCAGTATTTT. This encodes CASSQASSGLAGGRGDTQYF.